This T cell receptor (beta chain) emerged from a study of OX40 agonist ivuxolimab in advanced cancers. Study-level background: Dose-escalation patients' cancers were hepatocellular carcinoma, melanoma, renal cell or head and neck cancer. Study outcomes and limitations: Doses of 0.1 to 3.0 mg/kg were accompanied by clonal expansion of CD4+ and CD8+ blood T cells by week 6. At 0.1-3.0 mg/kg, partial responders had clonal expansion among the lowest observed. Compared with CD4+, CD8+ T cells on average had more expanded clones.

The CDR3 sequence is 14 residues long. Germline values: CDR1 MNHEY, CDR2 SVGAGI. V lost 5 bases, J lost 3 bases, and 6 bases stayed unmatched. As for this clone: The antigen remains unidentified.

Measured with immunoSEQ multiplex PCR; TCRdb has only the in-frame clones, and not every one. The sample has some 86,000 clones; roughly 84% are singletons. This sequence was found in an adult with an advanced solid tumor such as melanoma, head and neck, liver or kidney cancer. The chain carries TRBV6-5 and TRBJ2-7, with 8 bases identical to TRBD2. Sequences were derived from CD4+ or CD8+ T cells sorted from blood, sampled in a trial of the OX40 agonist ivuxolimab. In DNA form, the CDR3 reads TGTGCCAGCAGTCCCGGGACTAGAGGCTACGAGCAGTACTTC. Protein: CASSPGTRGYEQYF.